The 10 T cell receptor beta chains listed next were all sequenced from one sample in a study of cytomegalovirus exposure and HLA in healthy donors. The study ran its PCR with 60 Vbeta and 13 Jbeta primers. Using immunoSEQ multiplex PCR, the repertoire was profiled, and TCRdb retains in-frame clones only, with some absent. The sample comprises around 90,000 clones, around 73% of which are singletons, and 3% to 4% rests with the top ten. The sample comprised PBMCs. These receptors all stem from a woman aged 40 to 55 in good health and CMV-seronegative.

The chain joins TRBV5-5 to TRBJ2-4; TRBD2 matches at 13 bases. Germline CDR1 reads SGHKS; CDR2 reads YYEKEE (reference sequence). The trim removed 1 base at V and 4 bases at J, leaving 2 bases unmatched. The CDR3 is made up of 16 amino acids. The CDR3 spells CASSLPGLAGKNIQYF. The CDR3 region has the DNA TGTGCCAGCAGCTTGCCGGGACTAGCGGGGAAAAACATTCAGTACTTC.

V and J are TRBV19 and TRBJ2-5; TRBD2 aligns across 10 bases. The junction had 2 bases not matched to a gene; V was cut back by 3 bases and J by 4 bases. Germline V gene data show CDR1 as LNHDA and CDR2 as SQIVND (reference sequence). The CDR3 has 14 amino acids. For the CDR3, the DNA is TGTGCCAGTAGTATCACTAGCGGGACAGAGACCCAGTACTTC. Its protein is CASSITSGTETQYF.

This CDR3 is CASSPQQGGQNIQYF. The DNA for the CDR3 is TGTGCCAGCTCACCACAGCAGGGGGGTCAAAACATTCAGTACTTC. This chain links TRBV18 with TRBJ2-4; D perhaps matches TRBD1 (7 bases). V was cut by 1 base and J by 5 bases, with 12 bases left in between. CDR3 length: 15 amino acids. Germline loops: CDR1 KGHSH, CDR2 LQKENI.

This chain links TRBV6-1 with TRBJ1-1, with 10 bases fitting TRBD1. CDR1 is MNHNS, CDR2 SASEGT, per germline. J lost 4 bases, V lost 4 bases, and 6 bases had no gene match. The CDR3 spans 15 residues. The CDR3 DNA reads TGTGCCAGCAGTGGCGGGACAGGGGATCGCACTGAAGCTTTCTTT. Its protein product is CASSGGTGDRTEAFF.

In its sample, this clone was seen a few times. The rearrangement joins TRBV9 to TRBJ2-3; 14 bases agree with TRBD2. Trimming cost V 9 bases and J 5 bases; bases outside gene matches: 20. CDR1 is SGDLS, CDR2 YYNGEE, per germline. The CDR3 is 19 residues long. CDR3 in amino acids: CATTGGGLAGEAGGDTQYF. The DNA for the CDR3 is TGTGCCACCACGGGGGGGGGACTAGCGGGAGAAGCGGGCGGAGATACGCAGTATTTT.

This clone showed up just a few times. The V call is TRBV10-3, the J call TRBJ2-7, with 13 bases aligning to TRBD2. The V gene's germline CDR1 is ENHRY and CDR2 SYGVKD. This CDR3 contains 15 residues. V shed 5 bases and J 6 bases; nucleotides not matched to a gene: 7. This CDR3 reads CAISLGLAGAVEQYF. In nucleotides, the CDR3 is TGTGCCATCAGTCTAGGACTAGCGGGAGCTGTCGAGCAGTACTTC.

This chain links TRBV7-6 with TRBJ2-1, with TRBD2 matching over 15 bases. V lost 4 bases to trimming and J lost 8 bases; unmatched junction nucleotides: 6. CDR3 length equals 16 residues. CDR1 and CDR2 from the germline V gene are SGHVS and FNYEAQ. This CDR3 reads CASSSGLAGGLHEQFF. For the CDR3, the DNA is TGTGCCAGCAGCTCGGGACTAGCGGGAGGTCTCCATGAGCAGTTCTTC.

In DNA form, the CDR3 reads TGTGCCAGCACGAGGGATTGGGACAATGAGCAGTTCTTC. It codes for CASTRDWDNEQFF. The chain carries TRBV2 and TRBJ2-1, with D possibly matching TRBD2 (5 bases). Deletions cut 7 bases from V and 5 bases from J, with 12 bases between. The CDR3 extends over 13 amino acids. CDR1 is SNHLY and CDR2 is FYNNEI in the germline V gene.

The V call is TRBV5-1, the J call TRBJ2-1; 9 nucleotides match TRBD2. Germline trimming cut 3 bases from V and 7 bases from J; bases unmatched to any gene: 8. There are 15 residues in the CDR3. The germline V gene has CDR1 SGHRS and CDR2 YFSETQ. Written as DNA, the CDR3 is TGCGCCAGCAGCTCAGTAGCGGGAGCACGGAATGAGCAGTTCTTC. Protein: CASSSVAGARNEQFF.

The chain links TRBV4-2 to TRBJ1-5, with D possibly TRBD1 on 5 matching bases. There are 18 residues in the CDR3. The V gene's germline CDR1 is LGHNA and CDR2 YNFKEQ. V shed 0 bases and J shed 2 bases, with 17 bases lying between them. The CDR3: CASSQDGAGGRGNQPQHF. DNA of the CDR3: TGTGCCAGCAGCCAAGATGGGGCGGGGGGTCGAGGCAATCAGCCCCAGCATTTT.